Listed here are 6 T cell receptor beta chains from one sample, sequenced in a study of spatial heterogeneity in lung cancer. TCRdb ran MiXCR on the 5' RACE reads and lists one entry per CDR3 protein. The sample consists of approximately 25,000 distinct CDR3 sequences, about 3% of them appearing once. Time point specified: sample taken at primary tumor resection. Extraction of whole RNA from tumor, nontumor lung or frozen PBMC preceded unsorted sequencing. Sequencing was performed on PBMCs, taken at surgery. The source of these receptors is a female donor with early-stage non-small cell lung cancer.

This clonotype was observed many times. The gene calls are TRBV29-1 and TRBJ2-1; 10 bases fit TRBD2. V shed 6 bases and J 4 bases; nucleotides not matched to a gene: 9. Per germline, CDR1 SQVTM and CDR2 ANQGSEA. The CDR3 covers 15 residues. In DNA form, the CDR3 reads TGCAGCGTGGAGAGTGGGACTAGCGCTTACAATGAGCAGTTCTTC. Translation: CSVESGTSAYNEQFF.

This clonotype was detected ten times or more. J is TRBJ1-5 and V is TRBV27, with D uncertain. This CDR3 contains 13 residues. In germline, CDR1 is MNHEY, CDR2 SMNVEV (reference sequence). V dropped 5 bases and J dropped 7 bases, with 12 bases sitting between them. The CDR3 sequence: CASSPQIGQPQHF. CDR3 coding DNA: TGTGCCAGCAGTCCCCAAATCGGGCAGCCCCAGCATTTT.

The sample holds many counts of this clonotype. The chain uses TRBV20-1 and TRBJ2-3, with 8 nucleotides matching TRBD2. CDR3 length: 15 amino acids. V gave up 6 bases and J gave up 5 bases; unmatched junction bases: 13. The germline V gene encodes CDR1 DFQATT and CDR2 SNEGSKA (reference sequence). Here the CDR3 reads CSATPGGRNGDTQYF. The DNA of the CDR3 is TGCAGTGCCACCCCGGGGGGGAGGAATGGAGATACGCAGTATTTT.

This clonotype showed up many times. The genes are TRBV5-1 and TRBJ1-1, with TRBD1 as a possible D gene (6 bases). The V end was cut by 3 bases, the J end by 1 base, with 7 bases between. This CDR3 is built from 13 residues. Germline CDR1 reads SGHRS; CDR2 reads YFSETQ. CDR3 sequence: CASSWTENTEAFF. CDR3 in DNA: TGCGCCAGCAGCTGGACAGAGAACACTGAAGCTTTCTTT.

CDR3 region: CSAGQAYEQYF. In DNA, the CDR3 is TGCAGTGCTGGACAAGCCTACGAGCAGTACTTC. The V gene is TRBV20-1, the J gene TRBJ2-7, with D maybe TRBD1 (5 bases). V lost 5 bases to trimming and J lost 2 bases, with 7 bases between them. Germline CDR1 reads DFQATT; CDR2 reads SNEGSKA (reference sequence). This CDR3 comprises 11 residues.

In its sample, this clonotype was seen many times. The chain combines TRBV7-6 with TRBJ2-7; 8 bases are a match to TRBD2. Germline trimming cut 5 bases from V and 2 bases from J; bases unmatched to any gene: 14. Germline values: CDR1 SGHVS, CDR2 FNYEAQ. This CDR3 spans 17 amino acids. DNA of the CDR3: TGTGCCAGCAGCCCCAAGCTTCTGGCGGGAGGACCCTACGAGCAGTACTTC. Encoded protein: CASSPKLLAGGPYEQYF.